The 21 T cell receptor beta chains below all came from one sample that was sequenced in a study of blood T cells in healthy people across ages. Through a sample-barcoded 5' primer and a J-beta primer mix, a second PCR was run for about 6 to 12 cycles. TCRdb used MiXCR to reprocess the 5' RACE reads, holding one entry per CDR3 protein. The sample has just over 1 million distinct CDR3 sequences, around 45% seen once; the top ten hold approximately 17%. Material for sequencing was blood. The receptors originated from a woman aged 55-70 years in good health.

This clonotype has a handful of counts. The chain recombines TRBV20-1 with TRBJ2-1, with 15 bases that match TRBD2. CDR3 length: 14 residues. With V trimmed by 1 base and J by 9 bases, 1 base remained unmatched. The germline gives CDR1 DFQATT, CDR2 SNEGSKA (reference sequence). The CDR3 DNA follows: TGCAGTGCTAGAGGGGGACTAGCGGGAGGTGAGCAGTTCTTC. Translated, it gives CSARGGLAGGEQFF.

This CDR3 is CASSYSAQGRGYTF. The CDR3 DNA sequence: TGTGCCAGCAGTTACTCCGCGCAGGGAAGAGGCTACACCTTC. The genes are TRBV6-5 and TRBJ1-2; a possible D gene is TRBD1 (5 bases). The ends were cut back, 0 bases at V and 8 bases at J, with 13 bases in the middle. The CDR3 is 14 residues long. In germline, CDR1 is MNHEY, CDR2 SVGAGI.

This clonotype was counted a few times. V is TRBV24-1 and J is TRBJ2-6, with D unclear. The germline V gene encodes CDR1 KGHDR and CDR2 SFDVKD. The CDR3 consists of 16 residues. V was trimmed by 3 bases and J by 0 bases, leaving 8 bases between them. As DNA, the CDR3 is TGTGCCACCAGTGATCGCACTCCCTCTGGGGCCAACGTCCTGACTTTC. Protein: CATSDRTPSGANVLTF.

CDR3: CASRPGTHNSPLHF. The CDR3 nucleotides are TGTGCCAGCAGACCGGGAACTCATAATTCACCCCTCCACTTT. V usage is TRBV7-6 and J usage is TRBJ1-6; the D is unclear. The V end lost 6 bases, the J end lost 5 bases, and 11 bases lay between the germline ends. The CDR3 loop spans 14 amino acids. Per germline, CDR1 SGHVS and CDR2 FNYEAQ.

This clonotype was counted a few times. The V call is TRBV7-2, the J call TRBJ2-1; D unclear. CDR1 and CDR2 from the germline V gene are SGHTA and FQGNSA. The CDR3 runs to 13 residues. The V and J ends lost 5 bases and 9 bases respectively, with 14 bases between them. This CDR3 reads CASSQNYWGEQFF. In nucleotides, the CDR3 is TGTGCCAGCAGCCAAAATTACTGGGGTGAGCAGTTCTTC.

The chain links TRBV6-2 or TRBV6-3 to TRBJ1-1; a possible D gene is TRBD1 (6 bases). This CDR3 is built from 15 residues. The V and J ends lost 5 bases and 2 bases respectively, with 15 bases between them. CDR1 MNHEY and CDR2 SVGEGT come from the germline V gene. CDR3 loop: CASSHTRGLNTEAFF. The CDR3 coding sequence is TGTGCCAGCAGTCACACGCGGGGGCTCAACACTGAAGCTTTCTTT.

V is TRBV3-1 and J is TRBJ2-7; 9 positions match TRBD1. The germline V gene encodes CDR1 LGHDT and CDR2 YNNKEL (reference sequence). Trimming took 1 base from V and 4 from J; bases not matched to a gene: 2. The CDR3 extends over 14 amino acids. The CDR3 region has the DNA TGTGCCAGCAGCCAAGCCGGGACAGGGTACGAGCAGTACTTC. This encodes CASSQAGTGYEQYF.

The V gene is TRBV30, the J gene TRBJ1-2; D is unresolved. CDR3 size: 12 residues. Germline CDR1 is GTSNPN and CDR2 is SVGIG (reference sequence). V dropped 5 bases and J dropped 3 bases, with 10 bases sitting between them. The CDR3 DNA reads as TGTGCCTGGGACGGCGGACACTATGGCTACACCTTC. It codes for CAWDGGHYGYTF.

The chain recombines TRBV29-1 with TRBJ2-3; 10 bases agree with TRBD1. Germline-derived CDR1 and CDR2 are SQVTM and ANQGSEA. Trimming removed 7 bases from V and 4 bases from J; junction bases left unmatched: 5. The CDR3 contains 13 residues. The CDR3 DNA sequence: TGCAGCGCGGGACAGGGGCTCTCAGATACGCAGTATTTT. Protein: CSAGQGLSDTQYF.

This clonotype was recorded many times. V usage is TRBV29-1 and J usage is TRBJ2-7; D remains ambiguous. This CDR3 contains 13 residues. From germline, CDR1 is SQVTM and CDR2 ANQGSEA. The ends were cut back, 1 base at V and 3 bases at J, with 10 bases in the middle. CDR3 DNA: TGCAGCGTTGAAGGGGGTGGAATCTACGAGCAGTACTTC. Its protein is CSVEGGGIYEQYF.

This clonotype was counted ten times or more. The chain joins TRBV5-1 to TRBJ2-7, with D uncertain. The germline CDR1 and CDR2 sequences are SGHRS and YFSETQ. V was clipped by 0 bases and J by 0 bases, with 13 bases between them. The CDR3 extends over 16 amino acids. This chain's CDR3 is CASSLALGAASYEQYF. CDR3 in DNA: TGCGCCAGCAGCTTGGCCTTAGGTGCAGCCTCCTACGAGCAGTACTTC.

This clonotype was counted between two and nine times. The CDR3 nucleotides read TGTGCCAGCATCCACCCTACGAGCTCCTACAATGAGCAGTTCTTC. It yields the protein CASIHPTSSYNEQFF. J is TRBJ2-1 and V is TRBV5-5; D gene ambiguous. Germline V gene lookup returns CDR1 SGHKS and CDR2 YYEKEE (reference sequence). The CDR3 sequence is 15 residues long. V shed 6 bases and J shed 0 bases, with 13 bases lying between them.

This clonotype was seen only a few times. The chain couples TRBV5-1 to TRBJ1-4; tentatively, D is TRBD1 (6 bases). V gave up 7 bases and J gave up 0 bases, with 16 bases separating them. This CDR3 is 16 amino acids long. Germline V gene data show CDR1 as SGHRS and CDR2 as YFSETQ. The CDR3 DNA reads TGCGCCAGCCATTGGGGGGCCCCTGCAACTAATGAAAAACTGTTTTTT. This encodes CASHWGAPATNEKLFF.

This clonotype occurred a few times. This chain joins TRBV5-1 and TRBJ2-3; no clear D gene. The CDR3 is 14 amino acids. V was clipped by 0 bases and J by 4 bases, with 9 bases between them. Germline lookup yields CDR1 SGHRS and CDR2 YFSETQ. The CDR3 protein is CASSLALEADTQYF. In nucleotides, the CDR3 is TGCGCCAGCAGCTTGGCCCTTGAGGCAGATACGCAGTATTTT.

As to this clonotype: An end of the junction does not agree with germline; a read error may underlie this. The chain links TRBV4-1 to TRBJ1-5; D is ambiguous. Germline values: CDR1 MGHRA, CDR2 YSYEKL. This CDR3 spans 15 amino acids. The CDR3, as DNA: TGCGCCAGCAGCCAAGGGCTTCACAGCAGTCAGCCCCAGCATTTT. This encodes CASSQGLHSSQPQHF.

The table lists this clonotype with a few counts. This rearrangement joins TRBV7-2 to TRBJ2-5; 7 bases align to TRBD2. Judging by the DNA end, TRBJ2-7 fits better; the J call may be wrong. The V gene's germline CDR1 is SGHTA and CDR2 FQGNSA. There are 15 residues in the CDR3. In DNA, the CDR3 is TGTGCCAGCAGCTTGGGGGAGTCGGCGGGAGACGAGCAGTACTTC. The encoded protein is CASSLGESAGDEQYF.

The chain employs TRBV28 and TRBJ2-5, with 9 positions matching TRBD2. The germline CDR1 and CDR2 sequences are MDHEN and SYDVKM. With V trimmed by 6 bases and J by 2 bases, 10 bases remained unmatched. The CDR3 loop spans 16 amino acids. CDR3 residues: CASSKSRGLAQETQYF. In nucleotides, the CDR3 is TGTGCCAGCAGCAAAAGTCGGGGACTAGCTCAAGAGACCCAGTACTTC.

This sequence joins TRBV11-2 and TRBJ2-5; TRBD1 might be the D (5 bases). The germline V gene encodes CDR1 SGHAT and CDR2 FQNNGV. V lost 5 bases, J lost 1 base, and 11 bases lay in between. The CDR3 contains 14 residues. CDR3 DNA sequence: TGTGCCAGCAGCCAAGACAGCGTCCAAGAGACCCAGTACTTC. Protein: CASSQDSVQETQYF.

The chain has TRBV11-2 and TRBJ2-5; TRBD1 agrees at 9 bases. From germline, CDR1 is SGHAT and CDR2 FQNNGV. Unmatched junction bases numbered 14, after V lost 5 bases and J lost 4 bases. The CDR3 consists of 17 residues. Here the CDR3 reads CASSPTGGTGIGETQYF. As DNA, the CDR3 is TGTGCCAGCAGCCCCACCGGCGGGACAGGGATTGGAGAGACCCAGTACTTC.

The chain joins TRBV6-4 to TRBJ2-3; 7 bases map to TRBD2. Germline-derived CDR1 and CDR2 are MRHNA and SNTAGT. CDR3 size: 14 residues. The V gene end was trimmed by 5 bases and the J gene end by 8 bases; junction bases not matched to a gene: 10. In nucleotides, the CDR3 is TGTGCCAGCAGTTACGGCCCGGGGGGAGGTACGCAGTATTTT. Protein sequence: CASSYGPGGGTQYF.

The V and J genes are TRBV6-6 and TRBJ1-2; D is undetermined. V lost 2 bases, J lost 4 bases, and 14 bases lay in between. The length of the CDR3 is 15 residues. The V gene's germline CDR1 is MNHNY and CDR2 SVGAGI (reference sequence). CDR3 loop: CASSYGDMRGYGYTF. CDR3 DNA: TGTGCCAGCAGTTACGGAGACATGCGAGGCTATGGCTACACCTTC.